The present entry profiles one T cell receptor beta chain with its context. Its antigen target is currently unknown. A commercial ELISA kit detecting HCMV-specific IgG in serum was used to determine HCMV serostatus. Peripheral blood mononuclear cells were isolated from blood by Ficoll density gradient centrifugation. The sequencing machine was an Illumina HiSeq 2000. TCR beta cDNA libraries were made by 5'RACE template switching that added a universal primer site and unique molecular identifiers. Synthesis of cDNA was primed from the TCR beta constant segment and was followed by two consecutive PCR amplification steps. For the original study's pipeline: Reads were demultiplexed and grouped by UMI with MIGEC, and clonotypes were assembled and quantified with MiTCR. Only TCR cDNA sequences supported by at least two reads were kept to exclude erroneous sequences. Downstream repertoire analysis used the tcR package, and clonotypes were matched across fractions by CDR3 nucleotide sequence plus V segment. VDJmatch was used to annotate antigen specificity against VDJdb, with one amino acid substitution in CDR3 allowed. Through TCRdb reprocessing, the reads give one entry per CDR3 protein sequence; DNA is omitted. The V and J calls reflect TCRdb's pipeline rather than the authors' work. The sample table includes 300,000 to 450,000 distinct CDR3 sequences. Around 5.2% of the sample comes from the top ten.

The data belong to a study of T cells expressing NK-cell markers (dated by TCRdb to 2019 to 2021). About the study as a whole: In sorted CD3+CD56+NKG2C+, CD3+CD56+NKG2C- and CD3+CD56-NKG2C+ T-cell subsets from eight donors, TCR beta-chain repertoires were profiled. Of the eight sequenced donors, seven were found to be HCMV-seropositive and one was found to be HCMV-seronegative. All eight donors whose samples were sequenced were randomly selected healthy volunteers, three of them men and five women. Sequencing of the libraries produced 2 x 150 bp reads on Illumina HiSeq 2000/2500, MiSeq or NextSeq. Findings and caveats that apply to the study as a whole: In several donors, the dominant CD3+CD56+NKG2C+ clonotypes were found to rank among the top 10 CD8+ clonotypes and to make up 1.0-7.0% of CD8+ T cells. Those dominant clonotypes were again the most abundant among CD3+CD56-NKG2C+ cells in a few donors, at about 28.3-65%. It remained unclear whether the expanded NKG2C-expressing T cell clones were specific for HCMV antigens.

The germline V gene (reference sequence) gives CDR1 as LNHDA and CDR2 as SQIVND. The CDR3, from cysteine to phenylalanine, totals 16 residues. A DNA sequence was not provided. The chain joins TRBV19 to TRBJ2-7; TCRdb selects TRBD1, and the lack of DNA leaves this call unchecked. The specimen was blood T cells: a sorted CD56 or NKG2C T cell subset, CD4+ or CD8+ T cells, or bulk PBMC T cells (not recorded which). The TCR originated in a man aged 18-70 years in good health. The CDR3 protein sequence reads: CASSIGPMGQGYEQYF.